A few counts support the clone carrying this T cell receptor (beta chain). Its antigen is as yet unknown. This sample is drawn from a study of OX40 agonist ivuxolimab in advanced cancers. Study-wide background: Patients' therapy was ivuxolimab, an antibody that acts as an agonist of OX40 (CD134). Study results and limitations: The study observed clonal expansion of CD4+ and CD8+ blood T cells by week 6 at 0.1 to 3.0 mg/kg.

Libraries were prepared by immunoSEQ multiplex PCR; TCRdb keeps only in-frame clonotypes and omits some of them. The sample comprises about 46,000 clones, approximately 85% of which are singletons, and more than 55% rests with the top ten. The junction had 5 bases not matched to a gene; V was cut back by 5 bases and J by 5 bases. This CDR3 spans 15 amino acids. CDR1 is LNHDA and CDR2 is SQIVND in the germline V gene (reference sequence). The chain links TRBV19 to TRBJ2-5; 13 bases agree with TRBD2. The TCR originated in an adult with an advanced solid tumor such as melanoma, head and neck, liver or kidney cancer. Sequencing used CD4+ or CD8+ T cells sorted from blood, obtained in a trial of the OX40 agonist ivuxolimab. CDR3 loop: CASSLGTSGTETQYF. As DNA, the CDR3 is TGTGCCAGTAGTCTCGGGACTAGCGGGACGGAGACCCAGTACTTC.